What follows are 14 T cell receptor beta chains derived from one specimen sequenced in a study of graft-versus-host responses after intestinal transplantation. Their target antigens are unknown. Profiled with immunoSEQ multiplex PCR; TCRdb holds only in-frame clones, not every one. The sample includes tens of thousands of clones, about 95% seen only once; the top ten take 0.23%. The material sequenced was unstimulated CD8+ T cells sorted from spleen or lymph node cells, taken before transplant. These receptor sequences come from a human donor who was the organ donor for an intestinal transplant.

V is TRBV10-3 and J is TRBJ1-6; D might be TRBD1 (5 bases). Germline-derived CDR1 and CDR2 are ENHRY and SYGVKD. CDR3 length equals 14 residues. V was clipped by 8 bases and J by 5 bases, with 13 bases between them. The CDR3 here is CAIRQQVDNSPLHF. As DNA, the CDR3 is TGTGCCATCCGACAACAGGTGGATAATTCACCCCTCCACTTT.

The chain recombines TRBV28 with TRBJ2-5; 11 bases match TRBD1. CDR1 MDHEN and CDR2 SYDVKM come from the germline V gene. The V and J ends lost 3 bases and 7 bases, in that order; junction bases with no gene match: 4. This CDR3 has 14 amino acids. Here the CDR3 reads CASSLRGQGATQYF. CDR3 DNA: TGTGCCAGCAGTTTGAGAGGACAGGGGGCGACCCAGTACTTC.

CDR3 amino acids: CACQGGTDLSLNTEAFF. The CDR3, as DNA: TGTGCCTGCCAGGGCGGGACAGACCTCTCCTTGAACACTGAAGCTTTCTTT. The chain uses TRBV5-4 and TRBJ1-1; TRBD1 matches 7 bases. V lost 10 bases to trimming and J lost 0 bases; unmatched junction nucleotides: 18. CDR3 size: 17 residues. Germline loops: CDR1 SGHNT, CDR2 YYREEE (reference sequence).

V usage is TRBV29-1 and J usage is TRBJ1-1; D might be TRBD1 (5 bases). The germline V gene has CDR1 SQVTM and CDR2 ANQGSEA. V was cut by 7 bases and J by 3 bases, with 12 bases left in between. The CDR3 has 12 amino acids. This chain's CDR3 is CSALWGYTEAFF. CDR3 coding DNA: TGCAGCGCCCTGTGGGGGTACACTGAAGCTTTCTTT.

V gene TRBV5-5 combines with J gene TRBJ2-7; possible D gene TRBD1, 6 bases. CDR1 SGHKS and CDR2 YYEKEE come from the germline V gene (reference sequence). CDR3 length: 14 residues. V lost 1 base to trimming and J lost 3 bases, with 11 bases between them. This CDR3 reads CASSLWDTIYEQYF. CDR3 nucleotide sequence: TGTGCCAGCAGCTTGTGGGACACTATCTACGAGCAGTACTTC.

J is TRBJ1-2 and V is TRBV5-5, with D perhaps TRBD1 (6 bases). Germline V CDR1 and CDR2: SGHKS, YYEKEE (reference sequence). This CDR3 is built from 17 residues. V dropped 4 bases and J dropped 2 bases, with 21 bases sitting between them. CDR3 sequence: CASSPREGVTGNYGYTF. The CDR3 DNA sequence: TGTGCCAGCAGCCCGAGGGAAGGGGTAACAGGGAACTATGGCTACACCTTC.

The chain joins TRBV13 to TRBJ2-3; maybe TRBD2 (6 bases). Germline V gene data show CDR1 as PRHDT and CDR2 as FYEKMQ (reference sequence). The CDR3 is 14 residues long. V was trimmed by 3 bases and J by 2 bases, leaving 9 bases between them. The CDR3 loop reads CASSFSGYTDTQYF. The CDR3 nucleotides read TGTGCCAGCAGCTTTAGCGGCTACACAGATACGCAGTATTTT.

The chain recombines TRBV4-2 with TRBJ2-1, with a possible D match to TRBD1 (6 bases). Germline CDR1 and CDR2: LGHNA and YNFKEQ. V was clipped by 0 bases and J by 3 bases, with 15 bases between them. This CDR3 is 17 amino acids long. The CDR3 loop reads CASSQESGLGGYNEQFF. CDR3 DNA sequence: TGTGCCAGCAGCCAAGAAAGCGGTTTAGGGGGCTACAATGAGCAGTTCTTC.

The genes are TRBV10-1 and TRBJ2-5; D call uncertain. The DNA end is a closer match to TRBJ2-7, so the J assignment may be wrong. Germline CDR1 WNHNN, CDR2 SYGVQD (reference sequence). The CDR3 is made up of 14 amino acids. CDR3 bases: TGCGCCAGCAGTGAGTCGGAGCACCCGTACGAGCAGTACTTC. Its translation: CASSESEHPYEQYF.

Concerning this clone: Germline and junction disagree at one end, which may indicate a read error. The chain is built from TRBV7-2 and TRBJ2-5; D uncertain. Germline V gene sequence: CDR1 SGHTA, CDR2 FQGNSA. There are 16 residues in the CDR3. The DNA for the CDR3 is TGTGCCAGCAACTTATTTCTCGCCACGAACCAAGAGACCCAGTACTTC. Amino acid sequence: CASNLFLATNQETQYF.

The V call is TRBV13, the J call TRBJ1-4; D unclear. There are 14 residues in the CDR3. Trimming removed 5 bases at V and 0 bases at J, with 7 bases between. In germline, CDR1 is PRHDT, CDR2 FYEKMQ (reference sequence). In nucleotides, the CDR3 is TGTGCCAGCAGCGCTAGTGCAACTAATGAAAAACTGTTTTTT. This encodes CASSASATNEKLFF.

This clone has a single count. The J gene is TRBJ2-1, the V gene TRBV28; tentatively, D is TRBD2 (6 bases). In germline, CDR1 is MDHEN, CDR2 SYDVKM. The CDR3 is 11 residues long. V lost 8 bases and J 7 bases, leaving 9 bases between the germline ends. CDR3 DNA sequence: TGTGCCAGCGCGCGGGGAAATGAGCAGTTCTTC. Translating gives CASARGNEQFF. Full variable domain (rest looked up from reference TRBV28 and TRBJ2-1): DVKVTQSSRYLVKRTGEKVFLECVQDMDHENMFWYRQDPGLGLRLIYFSYDVKMKEKGDIPEGYSVSREKKERFSLILESASTNQTSMYLCASARGNEQFFGPGTRLTVL.

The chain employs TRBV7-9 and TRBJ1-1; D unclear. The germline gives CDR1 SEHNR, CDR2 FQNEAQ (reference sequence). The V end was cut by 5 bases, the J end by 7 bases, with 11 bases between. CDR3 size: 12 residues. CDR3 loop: CASSQNRDEAFF. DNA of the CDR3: TGTGCCAGCAGCCAAAACAGAGATGAAGCTTTCTTT.

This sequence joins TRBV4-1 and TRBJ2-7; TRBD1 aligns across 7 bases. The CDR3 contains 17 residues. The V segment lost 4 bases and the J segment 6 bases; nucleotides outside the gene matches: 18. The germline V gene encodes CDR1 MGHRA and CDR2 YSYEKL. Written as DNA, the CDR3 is TGCGCCAGCAGCCCTCCCGGGACAGATCGTTCAGAGGGCGAGCAGTACTTC. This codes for CASSPPGTDRSEGEQYF.